These T cell receptor beta chains were read from a single sample in a study of T cell repertoires in cytomegalovirus infection. One entry per CDR3 protein, called by TCRdb with MiXCR from the reads. The sample includes 300,000 to 400,000 distinct CDR3 sequences, approximately 25% of them seen just once. Their antigens are not known. The sequencing used cultured PBMCs, collected from culture after CMV antigen stimulation. Receptors were obtained from a human donor in good health (CMV status not recorded). Some clones in this sample may be carry-over from other donors' samples. The CDR3 runs from the conserved cysteine through the conserved F or W. The D gene is left open where the match is weak. Size is omitted from some rows. Given values are once, few, many or a class for expanded clones.

len	v_gene	abundance	d_gene	j_gene	CDR3nt	CDR3aa
14	TRBV28	-	-	TRBJ2-3	TGTGCCAGCACCCGGGGCGCCCCTTGGGATACGCAGTATTTT	CASTRGAPWDTQYF
15	TRBV25-1	few	-	TRBJ1-1	TGTGCCAGCAGTGGATTACAGGAGTCGAACACTGAAGCTTTCTTT	CASSGLQESNTEAFF
12	TRBV4-1	few	TRBD2	TRBJ2-3	TGCGCCAGCAGCCAAGGACTAGCTCTGCAGTATTTT	CASSQGLALQYF
15	TRBV2	few	-	TRBJ2-7	TGTGCCAGCGGAGTTTCCCAGGAGGGGCCCTACGAGCAGTACTTC	CASGVSQEGPYEQYF
12	TRBV28	many	-	TRBJ1-5	TGTGCCAGCAGTCTCGTTGATCAGCCCCAGCATTTT	CASSLVDQPQHF
15	TRBV7-2	many	TRBD1	TRBJ2-2	TGTGCCAGCAGCCAGCGACAGGGGGGGACCGGGGAGCTGTTTTTT	CASSQRQGGTGELFF
12	TRBV10-3	-	-	TRBJ2-3	TGTGCCATCAGCCCGCCCTCAGATACGCAGTATTTT	CAISPPSDTQYF
14	TRBV7-8	-	-	TRBJ2-2	TGTGCCAGCAGCTCCTTTGATCTAACCGGGGAGCTGTTTTTT	CASSSFDLTGELFF
13	TRBV28	many	-	TRBJ2-1	TGTGCCAGCCGGGCGGAGGCGCACAATGAGCAGTTCTTC	CASRAEAHNEQFF
15	TRBV2	-	-	TRBJ2-2	TGTGCCATCCGTAAAGGGTCTGCGAACACCGGGGAGCTGTTTTTT	CAIRKGSANTGELFF
15	TRBV7-3	few	-	TRBJ2-3	TGTGCCAGCAGCTTCTCTGAGGGGGTGGCAGATACGCAGTATTTT	CASSFSEGVADTQYF
14	TRBV18	-	-	TRBJ2-7	TGTGCCAGCTCACCACTAGCCGCAGCCTACGAGCAGTACTTC	CASSPLAAAYEQYF
16	TRBV7-8	many	TRBD1	TRBJ2-1	TGTGCCAGCAGCCCAGTCCGGACAGGGGGGAGAGATGTGCAGTTCTTC	CASSPVRTGGRDVQFF
15	TRBV5-1	few	-	TRBJ2-5	TGCGCCAGCAGCTTGGGGACCACCCGGCAAGAGACCCAGTACTTC	CASSLGTTRQETQYF
16	TRBV29-1	few	TRBD2	TRBJ2-3	TGCAGCGTTGGCAGCGGGAGTGGTTGGACAACAGATACGCAGTATTTT	CSVGSGSGWTTDTQYF
15	TRBV12-3/TRBV12-4	-	-	TRBJ1-5	TGTGCCAGCAGTTTAAGTTGGCCAGGGAATCAGCCCCAGCATTTT	CASSLSWPGNQPQHF
15	TRBV7-2	many	-	TRBJ2-5	TGTGCCAGCAGCTTAAAGGCTAGCCCTTTGGAGACCCAGTACTTC	CASSLKASPLETQYF
14	TRBV19	-	TRBD1	TRBJ2-2	TGTGCCAGTAGTGTCACAGGGGGCACCGGGGAGCTGTTTTTT	CASSVTGGTGELFF
17	TRBV25-1	few	-	TRBJ1-5	TGTGCCAGCAGTGAAGAGGAGGGACTGAAGGCCCATCAGCCCCAGCATTTT	CASSEEEGLKAHQPQHF
15	TRBV28	-	-	TRBJ2-1	TGTGCCAGCACCAAAACGGGGAGCTCCTACAATGAGCAGTTCTTC	CASTKTGSSYNEQFF
16	TRBV20-1	-	TRBD1	TRBJ2-2	TGCAGTGCAAGCAAGAACAGGGGGCGTTTGAACGGGGAGCTGTTTTTT	CSASKNRGRLNGELFF
14	TRBV27	few	-	TRBJ1-1	TGTGCCAGCAGTTTACCAGGGCCGAACACTGAAGCTTTCTTT	CASSLPGPNTEAFF
14	TRBV12-3/TRBV12-4	many	-	TRBJ2-5	TGTGCCAGCAGCCACACGACAGAACAAGAGACCCAGTACTTC	CASSHTTEQETQYF
15	TRBV6-2/TRBV6-3	-	TRBD1	TRBJ1-5	TGTGCCAGCAGTCACCGGGACAGGAGGAATCAGCCCCAGCATTTT	CASSHRDRRNQPQHF
12	TRBV28	-	-	TRBJ2-1	TGTGCCAGCAGTTCGCCTTACGATGAGCAGTTCTTC	CASSSPYDEQFF
14	TRBV6-1	-	-	TRBJ2-6	TGTGCCAGCAAAGACGGCTCTGGGGCCAACGTCCTGACTTTC	CASKDGSGANVLTF
16	TRBV6-2/TRBV6-3	-	-	TRBJ1-1	TGTGCCAGCAGTTTTAGGGGGGGACGCATGAACACTGAAGCTTTCTTT	CASSFRGGRMNTEAFF
15	TRBV7-3	many	TRBD2	TRBJ2-7	TGTGCCAGCAGCGCAGGGCGGGAGCGGTCCTACGAGCAGTACTTC	CASSAGRERSYEQYF
13	TRBV6-1	-	-	TRBJ2-3	TGTGACAGCAGTCGCCCGGGCACAGATACGCAGTATTTT	CDSSRPGTDTQYF
12	TRBV5-6	few	-	TRBJ2-1	TGTGCCAGCAGCTTGGAAGGCCATGAGCAGTTCTTC	CASSLEGHEQFF
16	TRBV28	-	TRBD2	TRBJ2-3	TGTGCCAGCAGCCGAAGTACTAGCGGCTACACAGATACGCAGTATTTT	CASSRSTSGYTDTQYF
13	TRBV7-6	-	-	TRBJ2-1	TGTGCCAGCAGCTCCGACAGATACAATGAGCAGTTCTTC	CASSSDRYNEQFF
17	TRBV6-2/TRBV6-3	-	TRBD2	TRBJ2-1	TGTGCCAGCAGTTTTAGCGGGAGGGCAGGGGGCTACAATGAGCAGTTCTTC	CASSFSGRAGGYNEQFF
15	TRBV20-1	-	-	TRBJ1-5	TGCAGTGCTAGAGATCAAGAGTATAGCAATCAGCCCCAGCATTTT	CSARDQEYSNQPQHF
14	TRBV20-1	-	-	TRBJ2-3	TGCAGTGCTAGAGGTTACCCTAACACAGATACGCAGTATTTT	CSARGYPNTDTQYF
14	TRBV7-2	many	TRBD2	TRBJ2-1	TGTGCCACCAAACTCGGGGGGGGATACAATGAGCAGTTCTTC	CATKLGGGYNEQFF
13	TRBV6-2/TRBV6-3	few	-	TRBJ2-2	TGTGCCAGCAGTTTCACCTTCGGCGGGGAGCTGTTTTTT	CASSFTFGGELFF
12	TRBV28	many	-	TRBJ1-5	TGTGCCAGCAGTTTGGGGGCCCAGCCCCAGCATTTT	CASSLGAQPQHF
15	TRBV18	-	TRBD1	TRBJ2-7	TGTGCCAGCTCACCACACCGGGACAGCCTCTACGAGCAGTACTTC	CASSPHRDSLYEQYF
14	TRBV6-8	few	TRBD2	TRBJ2-1	TGTGCCAGCAGTTACTCGGGACTAGTAAGTGAGCAGTTCTTC	CASSYSGLVSEQFF
17	TRBV6-1	-	-	TRBJ1-6	TGTGCCAGCAGTTCCGGACGGAGTCCCAATTATAATTCACCCCTCCACTTT	CASSSGRSPNYNSPLHF
12	TRBV28	-	-	TRBJ2-5	TGTGCCAGCAGTTCTACTAGGGCGGATATCTACTTC	CASSSTRADIYF
15	TRBV20-1	-	-	TRBJ1-1	TGCAGTGCTAGAGGGTTCAGGGTTTACAACACTGAAGCTTTCTTT	CSARGFRVYNTEAFF
14	TRBV4-2	-	-	TRBJ2-7	TGTGCCAGCAGCCACCCGGAGGGCCCGTACGAGCAGTACTTC	CASSHPEGPYEQYF
13	TRBV7-9	-	-	TRBJ1-1	TGTGCCAGCACCTCCTTGGTTAACACTGAAGCTTTCTTT	CASTSLVNTEAFF
17	TRBV6-2/TRBV6-3	few	TRBD2	TRBJ2-5	TGTGCCAGCAGCCCACGACTAGCGGGAAGGTACCAAGAGACCCAGTACTTC	CASSPRLAGRYQETQYF
16	TRBV28	many	-	TRBJ2-1	TGTGCCAGCAGTTTACCTAGCTCTACGTCCTACAATGAGCAGTTCTTC	CASSLPSSTSYNEQFF
12	TRBV6-5	-	-	TRBJ2-2	TGTGCCAGCAGACTTTACACCGGGGAGCTGTTTTTT	CASRLYTGELFF
14	TRBV19	-	-	TRBJ1-1	TGTGCCAGTAGTATAGGGAGGGGGAACACTGAAGCTTTCTTT	CASSIGRGNTEAFF
13	TRBV19	few	-	TRBJ1-5	TGTGCCAGTACGGAAGTAAACAATCAGCCCCAGCATTTT	CASTEVNNQPQHF
15	TRBV7-4	-	-	TRBJ2-3	TGTGCCAGCAGCCCGTTTCAGGGGAACACAGATACGCAGTATTTT	CASSPFQGNTDTQYF
15	TRBV7-3	-	TRBD1	TRBJ1-2	TGTGCCAGCAGCCCAACTACGACAGGGGGCTATGGCTACACCTTC	CASSPTTTGGYGYTF
14	TRBV6-2/TRBV6-3	once	-	TRBJ2-4	TGTGCCAGCACCGACCGGGACAAAAAAAACATTCAGTACTTC	CASTDRDKKNIQYF
16	TRBV19	-	-	TRBJ2-1	TGTGCCAGTAGTATAGGGAGGGTGGGCTCCTACAATGAGCAGTTCTTC	CASSIGRVGSYNEQFF
13	TRBV11-1	-	-	TRBJ1-1	TGTGCCAGCAGCCCTACAGGGTACACTGAAGCTTTCTTT	CASSPTGYTEAFF
14	TRBV19	-	TRBD2	TRBJ2-2	TGTGCCAGTAGTATACTAGCGGGAGGCGGGGAGCTGTTTTTT	CASSILAGGGELFF
14	TRBV7-2	-	-	TRBJ1-4	TGTGCCAGCAGACAGGGCTTTCGGAATGAAAAACTGTTTTTT	CASRQGFRNEKLFF
18	TRBV7-2	many	-	TRBJ2-1	TGTGCCAGCAGCTTAGTTAGTAGCACTAGGGGGTCCTACAATGAGCAGTTCTTC	CASSLVSSTRGSYNEQFF
19	TRBV9	few	TRBD2	TRBJ2-2	TGTGCCAGCAGCGTAAAATCTCCGGGACTAGGGGCGGGCACCGGGGAGCTGTTTTTT	CASSVKSPGLGAGTGELFF
13	TRBV12-3/TRBV12-4	-	-	TRBJ2-1	TGTGCCAGCAGTTTAGCGACAGGGAGGGTGCAGTTCTTC	CASSLATGRVQFF